The clone carrying this T cell receptor (beta chain) was counted a few times. Its antigen is not identified. V dropped 4 bases and J dropped 3 bases, with 12 bases sitting between them. This CDR3 has 15 residues. The sample is drawn from a study of response to subunit inactivated influenza vaccine. Overall study results and limits: Researchers suggested that each seasonal influenza vaccination recruits few new T cells.

MiXCR, applied by TCRdb to the RT-PCR reads, yields one record per CDR3 protein. The sample gives around 530,000 distinct CDR3 sequences, about 17% of which show up once; approximately 3% is in the top ten. The rearrangement uses TRBV12-3 or TRBV12-4 and TRBJ2-2; D is perhaps TRBD1 (5 bases). This TCR was recovered from a man in his fifties or sixties who received an inactivated influenza vaccine. The sequences come from CD4+ T cells sorted from PBMCs, collected about 23 months after vaccination. The CDR3 DNA follows: TGTGCCAGCAGTTCCGCAGGGTCCCACACCGGGGAGCTGTTTTTT. Translated, it gives CASSSAGSHTGELFF.